The present entry profiles one TCR beta chain with its context. Assay: immunoSEQ multiplex PCR; the TCRdb copy retains only in-frame clones and omits some. The sample lists approximately 89,000 clones, about 85% occurring once. Per the germline V gene, CDR1 is SGHVS and CDR2 is FQNEAQ. This CDR3 region has 15 residues. Trimming removed 2 bases from V and 0 bases from J, with 11 bases in between. The data are from a study of control samples from healthy donors and cancer patients. The sample comprised blood. The chain has TRBV7-8 and TRBJ2-7; D could derive from TRBD1 or TRBD2 (5 bases each). The sequence derives from a woman aged 40 to 50 in good health. The CDR3 here is CASSLWDRSSYEQYF. Here the CDR3 DNA reads TGTGCCAGCAGCTTATGGGACCGAAGCTCCTACGAGCAGTACTTC.